A selection of T cell receptor beta chains follows, all from one sample in a study of a mutant IDH1 vaccine in newly diagnosed glioma. Method: immunoSEQ multiplex PCR; TCRdb's copy keeps in-frame clones and lacks some. The sample holds about 50,000 clones, around 80% seen once. These receptors' targets are unknown. Sequencing was performed on PBMCs, taken from a glioma patient whose treatment included an IDH1 peptide vaccine. The receptors here all came from a woman aged 45-60 years with glioma. Both conserved end residues are part of each CDR3. A D gene is named only where the DNA matches it firmly. Only part of the rows carry a size: once, few, many, or a class if the clone is expanded.

>few|TRBJ2-7|-|TRBV11-3
CASSLSNEQYF
TGTGCCAGCAGCTTATCTAACGAGCAGTACTTC
>once|TRBJ1-1|-|TRBV2
CASRERPGTNTEAFF
TGTGCCAGCAGGGAGAGACCTGGTACAAACACTGAAGCTTTCTTT
>-|TRBJ1-2|-|TRBV9
CASSDNYNYGYTF
TGTGCCAGCAGCGATAATTATAACTATGGCTACACCTTC
>-|TRBJ1-2|-|TRBV9
CASSVQGGRGYTF
TGTGCCAGCAGCGTACAGGGTGGTCGGGGCTACACCTTC
>-|TRBJ2-3|-|TRBV7-3
CASSLSGSTDTQYF
TGTGCCAGCAGCTTATCAGGAAGCACAGATACGCAGTATTTT
>few|TRBJ1-1|-|TRBV5-1
CASSWQGHTEAFF
TGCGCCAGCAGCTGGCAGGGGCACACTGAAGCTTTCTTT
>few|TRBJ1-1|-|TRBV7-9
CASSLAQLNTEAFF
TGTGCCAGCAGCTTAGCACAGCTGAACACTGAAGCTTTCTTT
>-|TRBJ1-2|TRBD1|TRBV6-4
CASSDAGGTVMDGYAF
TGTGCCAGCAGTGACGCGGGTGGGACAGTCATGGATGGCTACGCCTTC
>-|TRBJ2-5|-|TRBV7-3
CASSLTGIGTQYF
TGTGCCAGCAGCTTAACTGGGATTGGGACCCAGTACTTC
>-|TRBJ1-6|-|TRBV14
CASSHSTGKSYNSPLHF
TGTGCCAGCAGCCACAGCACAGGGAAATCTTATAATTCACCCCTCCACTTT
>-|TRBJ1-1|-|TRBV30
CAWNLRGHTEAFF
TGTGCCTGGAATCTTCGGGGGCACACTGAAGCTTTCTTT
>once|TRBJ2-3|-|TRBV27
CASSPPVRHTQYF
TGTGCCAGCAGTCCGCCCGTGAGACATACGCAGTATTTT
>-|TRBJ2-7|-|TRBV7-2
CASSLPTVSYEQYF
TGTGCCAGCAGCTTACCGACAGTATCCTACGAGCAGTACTTC
>-|TRBJ1-1|-|TRBV5-6
CASSQFGPLRSEAFF
TGTGCCAGCAGCCAATTCGGACCCCTACGAAGTGAAGCTTTCTTT
>-|TRBJ2-2|-|TRBV27
CASRSPGGGELFF
TGTGCCAGCAGGAGCCCCGGGGGCGGGGAGCTGTTTTTT
>-|TRBJ2-3|-|TRBV5-1
CASSLVGGLSTDTQYF
TGCGCCAGCAGCTTGGTTGGGGGCCTGAGCACAGATACGCAGTATTTT
>-|TRBJ1-2|-|TRBV7-9
CASSLGQGQLYGYTF
TGTGCCAGCAGCTTAGGGCAGGGGCAGCTCTATGGCTACACCTTC
>-|TRBJ1-2|-|TRBV19
CASRLGQNYGYTF
TGTGCCAGTAGGCTAGGGCAGAACTATGGCTACACCTTC
>-|TRBJ1-2|-|TRBV19
CASSIAGINGYTF
TGTGCCAGTAGTATAGCAGGGATCAACGGCTACACCTTC
>-|TRBJ2-3|TRBD2|TRBV25-1
CASRGNGGKTDTQYF
TGTGCCAGCAGGGGGAACGGGGGGAAAACAGATACGCAGTATTTT
>-|TRBJ1-2|-|TRBV7-2
CASSYGVAGWDYGYTF
TGTGCCAGCAGCTACGGGGTGGCTGGGTGGGACTATGGCTACACCTTC
>-|TRBJ2-1|-|TRBV20-1
CSCQGRNEQFF
TGCAGCTGCCAGGGTCGTAATGAGCAGTTCTTC
>-|TRBJ1-2|-|TRBV5-4
CASSYAEGILGYTF
TGTGCCAGCAGCTACGCCGAGGGAATCCTTGGCTACACCTTC
>-|TRBJ1-4|-|TRBV9
CASSKGLTSNEKLFF
TGTGCCAGCAGCAAGGGACTGACTTCTAATGAAAAACTGTTTTTT
>-|TRBJ1-3|TRBD1|TRBV10-2
CASSESGQSGTIYF
TGCGCCAGCAGTGAGTCGGGACAGTCAGGCACCATATATTTT
>few|TRBJ2-1|-|TRBV5-6
CASSFSRYNEQFF
TGTGCCAGCAGCTTTAGCAGGTACAATGAGCAGTTCTTC
>-|TRBJ1-5|-|TRBV23-1
CASIFGQFLIRLYSNQPQHF
TGCGCCAGCATCTTCGGACAGTTCCTCATCCGTCTCTATAGCAATCAGCCCCAGCATTTT
>-|TRBJ2-7|-|TRBV5-5
CASSLVVRQGYEQYF
TGTGCCAGCAGCTTGGTGGTTCGGCAGGGCTACGAGCAGTACTTC
>-|TRBJ1-4|TRBD1|TRBV19
CASSLRTGENEKLFF
TGTGCCAGTAGTCTCAGGACAGGGGAGAATGAAAAACTGTTTTTT
>-|TRBJ2-5|TRBD1|TRBV5-6
CASSPGGFQETQYF
TGTGCCAGCAGCCCAGGGGGATTTCAAGAGACCCAGTACTTC
>-|TRBJ2-7|-|TRBV6-1
CASSERDYEQYF
TGTGCCAGCAGTGAGAGAGACTACGAGCAGTACTTC
>-|TRBJ1-2|TRBD1|TRBV11-2
CASGTGVGANYGYTF
TGTGCCAGCGGGACAGGGGTTGGAGCTAACTATGGCTACACCTTC
>once|TRBJ2-5|-|TRBV6-6
CASRTAQETQYF
TGTGCCAGCAGGACAGCCCAAGAGACCCAGTACTTC
>-|TRBJ1-2|-|TRBV10-3
CASTLTSDSVYGYTF
TGTGCCTCAACCCTTACATCGGACTCTGTATATGGCTACACCTTC
>once|TRBJ2-7|TRBD2|TRBV5-1
CASSRGTSGYEQYF
TGCGCCAGCAGCCGGGGGACTAGCGGTTACGAGCAGTACTTC
>-|TRBJ2-5|-|TRBV4-3
CASSQDTPGGGSETQYF
TGCGCCAGCAGCCAAGATACCCCAGGGGGGGGATCAGAGACCCAGTACTTC
>few|TRBJ1-1|-|TRBV15
CATSRKQGLNTEAFF
TGTGCCACCAGCAGAAAACAGGGACTGAACACTGAAGCTTTCTTT
>-|TRBJ1-5|-|TRBV5-6
CASSFRGSNQPQHF
TGTGCCAGCAGCTTCCGGGGTAGCAATCAGCCCCAGCATTTT
>few|TRBJ1-5|-|TRBV4-3
CASSQDRRQPQHF
TGCGCCAGCAGCCAAGATCGACGTCAGCCCCAGCATTTT
>once|TRBJ1-3|TRBD1|TRBV5-4
CASRQGTGNTIYF
TGTGCCAGCCGACAGGGGACCGGGAACACCATATATTTT
>-|TRBJ2-1|TRBD1|TRBV29-1
CSGDGQASDEQFF
TGCAGCGGGGACGGACAGGCCTCGGATGAGCAGTTCTTC
>-|TRBJ1-1|-|TRBV7-9
CASSLARNTEAFF
TGTGCCAGCAGCTTAGCCAGGAACACTGAAGCTTTCTTT
>-|TRBJ1-2|TRBD1|TRBV18
CASSSTGDESYGYTF
TGTGCCAGCTCATCGACAGGGGATGAAAGCTATGGCTACACCTTC
>-|TRBJ2-5|-|TRBV28
CASSLSTALGTQYF
TGTGCCAGCAGTTTATCCACCGCCCTCGGGACCCAGTACTTC
>-|TRBJ2-7|TRBD1|TRBV5-1
CASSVDRDVYEQYF
TGCGCCAGCAGCGTAGACAGGGATGTTTACGAGCAGTACTTC
>-|TRBJ1-1|-|TRBV7-3
CASSLTRDTEAFF
TGTGCCAGCAGCTTAACCCGGGACACTGAAGCTTTCTTT
>-|TRBJ2-2|-|TRBV27
CASSFGNTGELFF
TGTGCCAGCAGTTTCGGGAACACCGGGGAGCTGTTTTTT
>once|TRBJ1-1|TRBD1|TRBV6-6
CASRDRGPSLKAFF
TGTGCCAGCAGAGACAGGGGGCCCTCCCTGAAAGCTTTCTTT
>once|TRBJ2-5|TRBD1|TRBV5-5
CASSSVPGQGSSQETQYF
TGTGCCAGCAGCTCCGTCCCGGGACAGGGTTCCAGCCAAGAGACCCAGTACTTC
>-|TRBJ1-5|TRBD1|TRBV2
CASSQGDPQHF
TGTGCCAGCAGCCAGGGGGATCCCCAGCATTTT
>-|TRBJ1-4|-|TRBV11-2
CASSLGRKNNEKLFF
TGTGCCAGCAGCTTAGGCAGGAAGAATAATGAAAAACTGTTTTTT
>-|TRBJ1-3|-|TRBV5-6
CASSLVIPSSGNTIYF
TGTGCCAGCAGCTTGGTTATCCCTAGCTCTGGAAACACCATATATTTT
>-|TRBJ1-1|-|TRBV9
CASSPPPRGPGTEAFF
TGTGCCAGCAGCCCCCCCCCGCGGGGCCCTGGGACTGAAGCTTTCTTT
>-|TRBJ1-4|TRBD1|TRBV5-1
CASRTGGDATNEKLFF
TGCGCCAGCCGAACAGGGGGGGATGCAACTAATGAAAAACTGTTTTTT
>-|TRBJ1-2|-|TRBV5-6
CASSRDLYGYTF
TGTGCCAGCAGTCGGGACCTCTATGGCTACACCTTC
>-|TRBJ1-1|-|TRBV6-6
CASSLQRNTEAFF
TGTGCCAGCAGTTTACAACGGAACACTGAAGCTTTCTTT
>-|TRBJ2-7|TRBD1|TRBV2
CASSLYGQGLGAYEQYF
TGTGCCAGCAGCCTCTATGGACAGGGCCTGGGGGCCTACGAGCAGTACTTC